These 15 T cell receptor beta chains came from one sample sequenced in a study of OX40 agonist ivuxolimab in advanced cancers. Some clones are missing from TCRdb's copy, which holds only in-frame ones; the method was immunoSEQ multiplex PCR. The repertoire has about 50,000 clones, approximately 92% of them found once; the top ten carry more than 20%. The starting material was CD4+ or CD8+ T cells sorted from blood, obtained in a trial of the OX40 agonist ivuxolimab. The source is an adult with an advanced solid tumor such as melanoma, head and neck, liver or kidney cancer.

The chain couples TRBV4-1 to TRBJ1-1; D gene ambiguous. The germline CDR1 and CDR2 sequences are MGHRA and YSYEKL. Trimming removed 0 bases from V and 7 bases from J, with 6 bases in between. The CDR3 totals 12 residues. The CDR3 protein is CASSQDPFEAFF. The CDR3 nucleotides are TGCGCCAGCAGCCAAGACCCGTTTGAAGCTTTCTTT.

The chain couples TRBV29-1 to TRBJ2-7; 7 bases are shared with TRBD2. This CDR3 spans 13 amino acids. Germline V lookup: CDR1 SQVTM, CDR2 ANQGSEA. V shed 3 bases and J 2 bases; nucleotides not matched to a gene: 4. The CDR3: CSVDKLAPYEQYF. In DNA form, the CDR3 reads TGCAGCGTTGACAAACTAGCGCCCTACGAGCAGTACTTC.

The rearrangement links TRBV7-9 to TRBJ1-1; TRBD1 matches 8 bases. CDR3 length equals 15 residues. CDR1 SEHNR and CDR2 FQNEAQ come from the germline V gene (reference sequence). The J segment lost 4 bases and the V segment lost 4 bases, leaving 8 bases of the junction unmatched. The CDR3 bases are TGTGCCAGCAGCTCCCTGACAGGGGCGGCCACTGAAGCTTTCTTT. It yields the protein CASSSLTGAATEAFF.

The chain joins TRBV6-5 to TRBJ2-7; 7 bases agree with TRBD1. CDR1 and CDR2 (germline): MNHEY, SVGAGI. Germline trimming cut 4 bases from V and 4 bases from J; bases unmatched to any gene: 1. The CDR3 has 12 residues. CDR3 residues: CASSSGGYEQYF. The CDR3 region has the DNA TGTGCCAGCAGTTCAGGGGGATACGAGCAGTACTTC.

This clone was picked up one time. The CDR3 DNA sequence: TGTGCCAGCAGTCAAAGGAGCTCCTACGAGCAGTACTTC. Translation gives CASSQRSSYEQYF. V gene TRBV7-8 combines with J gene TRBJ2-7; no firm D call. Germline V gene data show CDR1 as SGHVS and CDR2 as FQNEAQ. V was pared by 6 bases and J by 0 bases, with 9 bases between. The length of the CDR3 is 13 residues.

The chain recombines TRBV15 with TRBJ2-7; possible D gene TRBD1, 5 bases. V was clipped by 4 bases and J by 5 bases, with 12 bases between them. The germline V gene has CDR1 LNHNV and CDR2 YYDKDF (reference sequence). The CDR3 is 13 amino acids. The CDR3 sequence is CATSTQEFDEQYF. The CDR3 DNA reads as TGTGCCACCAGCACACAGGAATTCGACGAGCAGTACTTC.

The genes are TRBV7-8 and TRBJ1-3; D not resolved. V lost 4 bases, J lost 0 bases, and 19 bases lay in between. The germline gives CDR1 SGHVS, CDR2 FQNEAQ. The CDR3 contains 18 residues. The CDR3 region has the DNA TGTGCCAGCAGCTCCCCCGGGAGGCAGGCGCACTCTGGAAACACCATATATTTT. Its translation: CASSSPGRQAHSGNTIYF.

The V gene is TRBV10-2, the J gene TRBJ2-1; 15 positions match TRBD2. Germline trimming cut 2 bases from V and 7 bases from J; bases unmatched to any gene: 9. Germline loops: CDR1 WSHSY, CDR2 SAAADI. The CDR3 is made up of 18 amino acids. CDR3 in amino acids: CASSEEAPGLAGGNEQFF. CDR3 in DNA: TGCGCCAGCAGTGAGGAGGCCCCGGGACTAGCGGGAGGTAATGAGCAGTTCTTC.

The chain carries TRBV28 and TRBJ2-7; the match to TRBD1 covers 8 bases. The CDR3 has 13 residues. The J segment lost 6 bases and the V segment lost 3 bases, leaving 4 bases of the junction unmatched. Germline CDR1 and CDR2: MDHEN and SYDVKM. CDR3 bases: TGTGCCAGCAGTTTCGGACAGGGTACCGAGCAGTACTTC. Amino acids: CASSFGQGTEQYF.

The V call is TRBV4-3, the J call TRBJ2-3; 10 nucleotides align to TRBD2. The CDR3 loop spans 19 amino acids. Trimming took 0 bases from V and 0 from J; bases not matched to a gene: 9. Germline CDR1 is LGHNA and CDR2 is YSLEER. CDR3 sequence: CASSQESTSGKLSTDTQYF. The DNA of the CDR3 is TGCGCCAGCAGCCAAGAAAGCACTAGCGGGAAACTGAGCACAGATACGCAGTATTTT.

The CDR3 coding sequence is TGCGCCAGCAGCTTGGCCACTAGCGGGAGGATCACAGATACGCAGTATTTT. Translating it yields CASSLATSGRITDTQYF. J is TRBJ2-3 and V is TRBV5-1; 12 nucleotides match TRBD2. This CDR3 spans 17 amino acids. Germline V gene lookup returns CDR1 SGHRS and CDR2 YFSETQ. J was trimmed by 2 bases and V by 0 bases; bases with no gene match: 4.

The chain uses TRBV7-8 and TRBJ2-5, with 8 bases lining up with TRBD1. J lost 5 bases, V lost 6 bases, and 8 bases had no gene match. CDR3 length equals 14 residues. In germline, CDR1 is SGHVS, CDR2 FQNEAQ. CDR3: CASRAGGMGETQYF. In nucleotides, the CDR3 is TGTGCCAGCAGAGCAGGGGGCATGGGTGAGACCCAGTACTTC.

V is TRBV6-5 and J is TRBJ1-1; D is unresolved. Germline CDR1 and CDR2: MNHEY and SVGAGI. The CDR3 spans 12 residues. V was shortened by 4 bases and J by 1 base, with 4 bases between the two germline ends. The CDR3 DNA sequence: TGTGCCAGCAGTTGGGGGAACACTGAAGCTTTCTTT. Translating gives CASSWGNTEAFF.

The CDR3 loop reads CSAPFNSGQYF. The CDR3 region has the DNA TGCAGTGCTCCCTTTAACTCCGGGCAGTACTTC. This chain joins TRBV20-1 and TRBJ2-7; no firm D call. V shed 5 bases and J shed 9 bases, with 14 bases lying between them. CDR1 DFQATT and CDR2 SNEGSKA come from the germline V gene (reference sequence). The CDR3 has 11 residues.

V usage is TRBV27 and J usage is TRBJ2-1, with 9 bases aligning to TRBD1. V was pared by 6 bases and J by 8 bases, with 11 bases of the junction left unmatched. CDR1 is MNHEY and CDR2 is SMNVEV in the germline V gene (reference sequence). This CDR3 region has 15 residues. The CDR3 DNA reads TGTGCCAGCAGGGGACAGGGAACGGGAGCAGATGAGCAGTTCTTC. It translates to CASRGQGTGADEQFF.